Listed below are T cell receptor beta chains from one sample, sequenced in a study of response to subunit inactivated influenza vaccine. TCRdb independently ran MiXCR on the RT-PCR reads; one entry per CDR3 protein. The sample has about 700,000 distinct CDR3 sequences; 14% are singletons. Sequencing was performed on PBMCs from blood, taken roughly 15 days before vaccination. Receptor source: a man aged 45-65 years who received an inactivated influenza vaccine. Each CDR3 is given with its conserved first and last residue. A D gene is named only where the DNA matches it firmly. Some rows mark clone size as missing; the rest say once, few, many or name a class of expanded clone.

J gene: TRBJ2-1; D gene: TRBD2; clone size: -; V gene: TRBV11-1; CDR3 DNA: TGTGCCAGCAGCTTAAGGGCGGGAGACAATGAGCAGTTCTTC; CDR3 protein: CASSLRAGDNEQFF
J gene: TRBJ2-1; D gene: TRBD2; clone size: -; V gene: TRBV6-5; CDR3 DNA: TGTGCCAGCAGTTACTCTAGCGGGAGTCTCCATGAGCAGTTCTTC; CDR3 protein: CASSYSSGSLHEQFF
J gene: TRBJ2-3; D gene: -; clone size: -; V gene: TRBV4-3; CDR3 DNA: TGCGCCAGCAGCCAAGAAGGGGTTGGCGGTTTCACAGATACGCAGTATTTT; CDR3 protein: CASSQEGVGGFTDTQYF
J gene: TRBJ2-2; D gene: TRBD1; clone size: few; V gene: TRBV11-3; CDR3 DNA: TGTGCCAGCAGCCTACGACAGGGCAGCCTGTTTTTT; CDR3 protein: CASSLRQGSLFF
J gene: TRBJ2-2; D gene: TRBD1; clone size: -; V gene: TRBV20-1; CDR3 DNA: TGCAGTGCAGGACAGGGGAGGGAGCTGTTTTTT; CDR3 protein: CSAGQGRELFF
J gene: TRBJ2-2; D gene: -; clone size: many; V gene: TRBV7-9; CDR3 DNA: TGTGCCAGCAGCTCTGGGACTCCTCCGAACACCGGGGAGCTGTTTTTT; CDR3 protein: CASSSGTPPNTGELFF
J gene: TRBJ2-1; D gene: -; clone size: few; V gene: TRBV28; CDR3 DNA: TGTGCCAGCAGTTTATGGTTGCGCCACCCCTCCTACAATGAGCAGTTCTTC; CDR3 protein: CASSLWLRHPSYNEQFF
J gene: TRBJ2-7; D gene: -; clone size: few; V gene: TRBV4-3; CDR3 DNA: TGCGCCAGCAGCCCCGGGACATTCTCCTACGAGCAGTACTTC; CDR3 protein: CASSPGTFSYEQYF
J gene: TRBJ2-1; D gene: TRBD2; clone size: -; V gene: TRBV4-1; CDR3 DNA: TGCGCCAGCAGACCTGGACTAGCGGGGGCAAATGAGCAGTTCTTC; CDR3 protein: CASRPGLAGANEQFF
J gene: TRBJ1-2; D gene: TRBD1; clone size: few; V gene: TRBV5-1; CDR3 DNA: TGCGCCAGCAGCCCCTCCGGGGACAGTAAGATTTATGGCTACACCTTC; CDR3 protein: CASSPSGDSKIYGYTF
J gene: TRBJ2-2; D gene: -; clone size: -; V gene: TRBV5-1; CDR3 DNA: TGCGCCAGCACGGGGGCCGACACCGGGGAGCTGTTTTTT; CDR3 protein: CASTGADTGELFF
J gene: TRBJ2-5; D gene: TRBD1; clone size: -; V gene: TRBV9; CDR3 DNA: TGTGCCAGCAGCGTAGCTCCCCAGGGGGAAGAGACCCAGTACTTC; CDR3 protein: CASSVAPQGEETQYF
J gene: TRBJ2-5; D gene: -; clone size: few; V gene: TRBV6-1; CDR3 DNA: TGTGCCAGCAGTGGATCGTGGACCCAAGAGACCCAGTACTTC; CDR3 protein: CASSGSWTQETQYF
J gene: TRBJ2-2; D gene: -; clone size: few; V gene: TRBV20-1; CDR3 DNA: TGCAGTGCTAGTACGGGACCGGGGACCGGGGAGCTGTTTTTT; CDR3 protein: CSASTGPGTGELFF